This T cell receptor beta chain was sequenced during a study of T cell responses to AZD1222 COVID-19 vaccine. Measured with immunoSEQ multiplex PCR; TCRdb has only the in-frame clones, and not every one. The table lists 110,000 to 150,000 clones, around nine tenths of them singletons. Turning to this clone: What it binds is not known.

The CDR3 covers 11 residues. V lost 7 bases and J 4 bases, leaving 7 bases between the germline ends. The germline gives CDR1 SNHLY, CDR2 FYNNEI. General observations from the study: Regions 160-218 and 743-854 held dominance among vaccine-associated CD4 TCRs, which spanned spike. Unmutated regions of variants are reportedly targeted by nearly half of spike-specific TCRs. Only after the peak T cell response were repertoires sampled. Spike-specific TCR breadth and depth both grew after two AZD1222 doses.

The chain combines TRBV2 with TRBJ1-2; perhaps TRBD1 as D (5 bases). This clonotype originated in an adult in good health. This material consisted of peripheral blood, taken on day 0 of AZD1222 vaccination. The CDR3 sequence: CASTGVYGYTF. CDR3 coding DNA: TGTGCCAGCACGGGGGTCTATGGCTACACCTTC.